This T cell receptor (beta chain) comes out of a study of cytomegalovirus exposure and HLA in healthy donors. Overall study findings and caveats: Presence/absence results assume similar sequencing depth per donor, which may not hold. CMV serostatus was the only immune exposure information that was available.

CDR3 length: 13 amino acids. Trimming took off 10 bases at V and 6 bases at J, with 15 bases between the two ends. Germline CDR1 SEHNR, CDR2 FQNEAQ (reference sequence). Concerning this clone: Its antigen is undetermined.

The PCR made use of 60 Vbeta and 13 Jbeta primers. Per the study methods: Later, 65 million to 85 million unique TCR beta chains were counted in an analysis, and about 10 million of them were shared. The method was immunoSEQ multiplex PCR; TCRdb's version includes in-frame clones alone and lacks a portion of them. The D gene and trimming were derived from the DNA, and the V and J assignments and clone size from that table. Of approximately 150,000 clones listed, around 88% are singletons. The TCR originated in a woman in her 30s in good health and CMV-seronegative. Sequencing was done on a sample of PBMCs. The V and J genes are TRBV7-9 and TRBJ1-4; weak D call: TRBD1 (6 bases). DNA for the CDR3: TGTGCCATAGTCTCAGGGGCCTATGAAAAACTGTTTTTT. This codes for CAIVSGAYEKLFF.